These 3 T cell receptor beta chains came from one sample sequenced in a study of low-dose radiotherapy and immunotherapy resistance in tumors. Time point specified: before trial treatment. cDNA synthesis used a TRAV/TRBV-specific primer set for both chains. It was with a constant-region primer and a V-primer adapter that TCRs were amplified over around 20 PCR cycles. One entry per CDR3 protein results from TCRdb running MiXCR on the reads. This sample has around 99,000 distinct CDR3 sequences, with 9.4% found just once. The sequencing used PBMCs, collected before treatment. These receptors all stem from a male donor with prostate cancer.

This clonotype came up many times. The genes are TRBV20-1 and TRBJ2-7; no clear D gene. The CDR3 extends over 13 amino acids. Per the germline V gene, CDR1 is DFQATT and CDR2 is SNEGSKA (reference sequence). V lost 2 bases and J 1 base, leaving 9 bases between the germline ends. This chain's CDR3 is CSARLGLSYEQYF. CDR3 DNA sequence: TGCAGTGCTAGACTGGGATTATCCTACGAGCAGTACTTC.

The sample holds many counts of this clonotype. The rearrangement joins TRBV5-1 to TRBJ1-2; D might be TRBD1 (5 bases). V was clipped by 7 bases and J by 3 bases, with 13 bases between them. The CDR3 loop spans 13 amino acids. Germline assignment: CDR1 SGHRS and CDR2 YFSETQ. CDR3 bases: TGCGCCAGCGCCCGGGACGGAGACTATGGCTACACCTTC. Translation: CASARDGDYGYTF.

Many counts were recorded for this clonotype. This sequence joins TRBV5-5 and TRBJ2-3; D remains ambiguous. The CDR3 is 12 amino acids. Looked up from germline, CDR1 is SGHKS and CDR2 is YYEKEE (reference sequence). V was cut by 1 base and J by 2 bases, with 2 bases left in between. The CDR3 region is CASSLYTDTQYF. The CDR3 DNA follows: TGTGCCAGCAGCTTGTACACAGATACGCAGTATTTT.